This paragraph reports one T cell receptor beta chain. No cognate antigen has been identified for it. The record has no base qualities; no much larger clone is one base away. To demonstrate the VDJtools post-analysis software, TCR beta repertoires were profiled from the peripheral blood of about 14 young patients with multiple sclerosis. The multiple sclerosis patients were children and adolescents between about 6 and 16 years of age. The CDR3 spans 15 residues, from the cysteine through the phenylalanine. Only the CDR3 DNA stays, 45 bases, in frame from base 1. Per the germline V gene (reference sequence), DFQATT is the CDR1 and SNEGSKA is the CDR2. A distance of 18 bases separates the germline ends of V and J, which lose 0 bases and 6 bases respectively. The sample is drawn from a study of post-analysis software for immune sequencing data (dated by TCRdb to about 2015). About the investigation overall: Relapsing-remitting, secondary progressive and progressive-relapsing multiple sclerosis were recorded as disease courses, and subtype annotation was lacking for some patients. Patient repertoires were compared against roughly 12 previously published healthy control repertoires from donors aged about 6 to 26 years. A subset of samples was prepared in parallel using single-end sample barcoding, then pooled and co-amplified after Illumina adapter ligation. Here is what the overall study found, with its caveats: The control group was slightly older than the multiple sclerosis patient group. Direct clustering with F measure showed strong co-clustering of samples prepared in the same batch, prompting a batch-effect correction. Compared with controls, multiple sclerosis patients had significantly lower normalized Chao1 diversity, a finding suggesting substantial peripheral T-cell clonal expansion. Significantly higher frequencies in patients than in controls were found for roughly 5 TRBV segments, including TRBV5-6, TRBV5-1 and TRBV20-1.

The receptor library was made with PCR. Sequencing took place on an Illumina HiSeq 2500. Unique molecular identifiers were incorporated into TCR beta cDNA libraries to reduce PCR and sequencing biases. Approximately 500,000 cDNA molecules were obtained for every 1 to 10 million input T cells, so each molecule roughly corresponded to one T cell. The patient libraries were prepared and sequenced using the same protocol as the earlier healthy control dataset. Samples belonging to the same batch were prepared together, multiplexed and sequenced on a shared HiSeq lane. Regarding the original processing steps: MIGEC was used to process the raw barcoded reads, and molecular identifier groups with only a single read were discarded before consensus assembly and CDR3 extraction. VDJtools was used for post-analysis of the clonotype tables, with diversity normalized by down-sampling every dataset to the smallest sample size. To correct batch-related cross-sample contamination, repertoire overlap clustering matched CDR3 amino acid sequences but not nucleotide sequences. TCRdb handled the public reads itself, with Q25 trimming in fastp and clone calling in MiXCR, and kept productive beta chains. Identical CDR3 proteins give one entry, which carries the most common genes and DNA. For this entry, the V and J calls and clone size follow TCRdb and not the study's own pipeline. The sample table records approximately 690,000 distinct CDR3 sequences; approximately 59% of these occur just once. The ten largest clonotypes hold around 11% of the sample.

Recombination connected TRBV20-1 to TRBJ2-7; the D gene is perhaps TRBD2, from 6 matching bases. The sample comprised blood. The TCR was taken from a girl aged 2 to 10 with multiple sclerosis. The DNA sequence is given as TGCAGTGCTAGAGATCCAGGGACTGGTGGGGGCGAGCAGTACTTC. This translates into CSARDPGTGGGEQYF.